This T cell receptor (beta chain) was sequenced for a study of OX40 agonist ivuxolimab in advanced cancers. Study-level background: Patients got intravenous ivuxolimab at 0.01 to 10 mg/kg every 2 weeks. Two patients with cutaneous melanoma and one with hepatocellular carcinoma, three in total, showed partial responses. General study results and limits: Researchers did not establish what antigens the expanded peripheral T cells target.

In germline, CDR1 is SGHRS, CDR2 YFSETQ. V lost 4 bases and J 5 bases, leaving 12 bases between the germline ends. CDR3 length: 13 amino acids. Assay used: immunoSEQ multiplex PCR; TCRdb lists only in-frame clones, some missing. This sample has approximately 57,000 clones, with roughly 88% found just once. Points on this clone: Its antigen is undetermined.

Material: CD4+ or CD8+ T cells sorted from blood, obtained in a trial of the OX40 agonist ivuxolimab. The V call is TRBV5-1, the J call TRBJ2-5, with D possibly being TRBD1 (6 bases). The sequence was collected from an adult with an advanced solid tumor such as melanoma, head and neck, liver or kidney cancer. The CDR3: CASSPGHAETQYF. For the CDR3, the DNA is TGCGCCAGCAGCCCGGGACACGCGGAGACCCAGTACTTC.